Below, 27 T cell receptor beta chains from the same sample are listed, as sequenced in a study of blood T cell repertoires in COVID-19. Method: immunoSEQ multiplex PCR; TCRdb's copy keeps in-frame clones and lacks some. The sample lists under 200,000 clones, roughly 84% occurring once. Sequencing used peripheral blood. These receptors were taken from a woman aged 45-59 years with COVID-19, enrolled during active disease.

V usage is TRBV6-2 or TRBV6-3 and J usage is TRBJ1-2, with D possibly being TRBD1 (5 bases). The V end lost 6 bases, the J end lost 1 base, and 15 bases lay between the germline ends. The CDR3 loop spans 15 amino acids. Per the germline V gene, CDR1 is MNHEY and CDR2 is SVGEGT. CDR3 DNA sequence: TGTGCCAGCAGCACTCGGACACCTAATAACTATGGCTACACCTTC. It translates to CASSTRTPNNYGYTF.

The V call is TRBV3-1 (or the pseudogene TRBV3-2), the J call TRBJ2-7, with 9 bases identical to TRBD1. CDR3 length: 15 residues. CDR1 and CDR2 (germline): LGHDT, YNNKEL (reference sequence). The trim removed 3 bases at V and 3 bases at J, leaving 6 bases unmatched. The CDR3 DNA follows: TGTGCCAGCAGCCAGTCCGGGACAGGGATCTACGAGCAGTACTTC. This translates into CASSQSGTGIYEQYF.

The V call is TRBV5-1, the J call TRBJ1-2, with TRBD1 matching 8 bases. V lost 3 bases to trimming and J lost 4 bases; unmatched junction nucleotides: 11. Germline CDR1 is SGHRS and CDR2 is YFSETQ. The CDR3 contains 16 residues. CDR3 protein: CASSSAQGAGGYGYTF. CDR3 DNA sequence: TGCGCCAGCAGCTCGGCGCAGGGGGCTGGGGGCTATGGCTACACCTTC.

This clone has a handful of counts. The rearrangement links TRBV2 to TRBJ1-6; TRBD1 agrees at 8 bases. With V trimmed by 6 bases and J by 5 bases, 3 bases remained unmatched. The CDR3 totals 14 residues. Germline V gene lookup returns CDR1 SNHLY and CDR2 FYNNEI. The CDR3 region has the DNA TGTGCCAGCAGATCGGGACAGGATAATTCACCCCTCCACTTT. Translating it yields CASRSGQDNSPLHF. Combining the CDR3 with reference TRBV2 and TRBJ1-6 gives the whole variable domain EPEVTQTPSHQVTQMGQEVILRCVPISNHLYFYWYRQILGQKVEFLVSFYNNEISEKSEIFDDQFSVERPDGSNFTLKIRSTKLEDSAMYFCASRSGQDNSPLHFGNGTRLTVT.

V is TRBV30 and J is TRBJ2-7; 9 bases align to TRBD1. The CDR3 consists of 13 residues. V shed 6 bases and J 2 bases; nucleotides not matched to a gene: 5. From germline, CDR1 is GTSNPN and CDR2 SVGIG (reference sequence). CDR3 loop: CACRDRVTYEQYF. The CDR3 DNA follows: TGTGCCTGCCGGGACAGGGTTACCTACGAGCAGTACTTC. Full variable domain (remainder filled in from reference TRBV30 and TRBJ2-7): SQTIHQWPATLVQPVGSPLSLECTVEGTSNPNLYWYRQAAGRGLQLLFYSVGIGQISSEVPQNLSASRPQDRQFILSSKKLLLSDSGFYLCACRDRVTYEQYFGPGTRLTVT.

The chain is built from TRBV7-9 and TRBJ1-1, with no clear D. Per the germline V gene, CDR1 is SEHNR and CDR2 is FQNEAQ (reference sequence). The CDR3 has 14 amino acids. Trimming pared 4 bases from V and 4 bases from J, leaving 13 bases between. This CDR3 reads CASSSSEGSTEAFF. CDR3 DNA: TGTGCCAGCAGCTCTAGTGAGGGTTCCACTGAAGCTTTCTTT.

J is TRBJ1-3 and V is TRBV12-3 or TRBV12-4, with no clear D. The CDR3 is 12 amino acids. V gave up 7 bases and J gave up 4 bases, with 8 bases separating them. The CDR3 DNA reads as TGTGCCAGCACTACCGGGGGAAACACCATATATTTT. As protein: CASTTGGNTIYF.

The genes are TRBV15 and TRBJ2-1, with D perhaps matching TRBD1 (6 bases). The CDR3 covers 17 residues. Looked up from germline, CDR1 is LNHNV and CDR2 is YYDKDF (reference sequence). Trimming took 0 bases from V and 3 from J, leaving 15 bases between them. CDR3 nucleotides: TGTGCCACCAGCAGAGATTTCTCAGGGGTCAACTACAATGAGCAGTTCTTC. Its translation is CATSRDFSGVNYNEQFF.

This clone was seen a handful of times. The rearrangement links TRBV4-1 to TRBJ2-7, with a tentative D call TRBD1 (6 bases). The ends were cut back, 3 bases at V and 3 bases at J, with 12 bases in the middle. Germline V gene data show CDR1 as MGHRA and CDR2 as YSYEKL. This CDR3 contains 14 residues. CDR3 amino acids: CASSQILQGYEQYF. CDR3 bases: TGCGCCAGCAGCCAGATCCTACAGGGCTACGAGCAGTACTTC.

The V and J genes are TRBV6-2 or TRBV6-3 and TRBJ1-4; unclear D gene. This CDR3 region has 13 residues. V was trimmed by 0 bases and J by 11 bases, leaving 10 bases between them. Germline lookup yields CDR1 MNHEY and CDR2 SVGEGT. This chain's CDR3 is CASSYSTREKLFF. The CDR3 coding sequence is TGTGCCAGCAGTTACTCGACGCGGGAGAAACTGTTTTTT.

The chain combines TRBV3-1 (or the pseudogene TRBV3-2) with TRBJ1-3; D is perhaps TRBD1 (5 bases). Trimming left V 5 bases short and J 4 bases short, with 12 bases between. CDR1 is LGHDT, CDR2 YNNKEL, per germline (reference sequence). The CDR3 extends over 14 amino acids. In DNA, the CDR3 is TGTGCCAGCAGCAAAAGGGAGGGGGGAAACACCATATATTTT. This sequence encodes CASSKREGGNTIYF.

The rearrangement uses TRBV2 and TRBJ1-5; TRBD1 is a possible D gene (6 bases). The CDR3 covers 14 residues. The V and J ends lost 6 bases and 0 bases respectively, with 9 bases between them. CDR1 and CDR2 from the germline V gene are SNHLY and FYNNEI. DNA for the CDR3: TGTGCCAGCAGAACACAGGGTAGCAATCAGCCCCAGCATTTT. It encodes CASRTQGSNQPQHF. The whole variable domain, remainder taken from reference TRBV2 and TRBJ1-5, is EPEVTQTPSHQVTQMGQEVILRCVPISNHLYFYWYRQILGQKVEFLVSFYNNEISEKSEIFDDQFSVERPDGSNFTLKIRSTKLEDSAMYFCASRTQGSNQPQHFGDGTRLSIL.

The V gene is TRBV19, the J gene TRBJ1-2, with TRBD1 identical over 12 bases. Germline V gives CDR1 LNHDA, CDR2 SQIVND (reference sequence). The CDR3 covers 16 residues. The V segment lost 5 bases and the J segment 3 bases; nucleotides outside the gene matches: 7. CDR3 coding DNA: TGTGCCAGTAGTCGGGGACAGGGGGCTATGGACTATGGCTACACCTTC. Translating gives CASSRGQGAMDYGYTF.

This chain uses TRBV6-5 with TRBJ2-2, with D possibly matching TRBD1 (6 bases). Trimming pared 7 bases from V and 2 bases from J, leaving 11 bases between. Germline CDR1 MNHEY, CDR2 SVGAGI. The length of the CDR3 is 14 residues. The CDR3 DNA is TGTGCCAGCACCCGGACAGACAACACCGGGGAGCTGTTTTTT. This gives the protein CASTRTDNTGELFF.

V gene TRBV6-5 combines with J gene TRBJ1-2, with 8 bases that match TRBD1. CDR1 is MNHEY and CDR2 is SVGAGI in the germline V gene. V trimming: 6 bases; J trimming: 11 bases; junction bases outside the gene matches: 8. There are 12 residues in the CDR3. The CDR3 is CASSPRTGWYTF. The CDR3 region has the DNA TGTGCCAGCAGCCCCCGGACAGGGTGGTACACCTTC.

The V gene is TRBV24-1, the J gene TRBJ1-3; TRBD1 aligns across 9 bases. Per germline, CDR1 KGHDR and CDR2 SFDVKD. After removal of 4 bases from V and 0 bases from J, the junction contained 9 bases not matched to a gene. The CDR3 has 18 residues. CDR3 amino acids: CATSDARQGGTSGNTIYF. CDR3 DNA sequence: TGTGCCACCAGTGACGCCCGACAGGGGGGGACCTCTGGAAACACCATATATTTT.

The gene calls are TRBV5-1 and TRBJ1-1; D unresolved. Trimming pared 0 bases from V and 2 bases from J, leaving 8 bases between. This CDR3 is 14 amino acids long. Germline CDR1 is SGHRS and CDR2 is YFSETQ. CDR3 sequence reads: CASSLGGINTEAFF. The CDR3 DNA reads as TGCGCCAGCAGCTTGGGAGGGATTAACACTGAAGCTTTCTTT.

The rearrangement uses TRBV6-5 and TRBJ2-5, with 7 nucleotides matching TRBD2. Germline CDR1 reads MNHEY; CDR2 reads SVGAGI. CDR3 size: 15 residues. V lost 0 bases, J lost 5 bases, and 6 bases stayed unmatched. In nucleotides, the CDR3 is TGTGCCAGCAGTTACTCTTCTGGGGGGGGTGAGACCCAGTACTTC. Its translation: CASSYSSGGGETQYF.

V is TRBV4-1 and J is TRBJ2-2, with D perhaps matching TRBD2 (6 bases). There are 17 residues in the CDR3. The V end lost 4 bases, the J end lost 2 bases, and 17 bases lay between the germline ends. The V gene's germline CDR1 is MGHRA and CDR2 YSYEKL. DNA for the CDR3: TGCGCCAGCAGCCTCCGACGCGGGGAACACAACACCGGGGAGCTGTTTTTT. Translated: CASSLRRGEHNTGELFF.

This clone turned up a few times. The rearrangement links TRBV6-5 to TRBJ1-1, with D tentatively TRBD1 (5 bases). CDR1 is MNHEY, CDR2 SVGAGI, per germline. The CDR3 has 12 residues. The V end lost 10 bases, the J end lost 5 bases, and 14 bases lay between the germline ends. This chain's CDR3 is CATNLGGTEAFF. The CDR3 DNA sequence: TGTGCCACAAACCTTGGGGGGACTGAAGCTTTCTTT.

The chain recombines TRBV19 with TRBJ2-7; TRBD1 matches at 7 bases. With 4 bases clipped from V and 3 bases from J, the junction kept 3 bases outside the gene matches. This CDR3 is built from 13 residues. Germline CDR1 reads LNHDA; CDR2 reads SQIVND (reference sequence). Here the CDR3 reads CASSRGQIYEQYF. CDR3 in DNA: TGTGCCAGTAGTAGGGGACAGATCTACGAGCAGTACTTC.

The chain uses TRBV12-5 and TRBJ1-6; D is uncertain. CDR1 and CDR2 (germline): LGHNT, FRNRAP. The V end was cut by 6 bases, the J end by 4 bases, with 13 bases between. The CDR3 extends over 15 amino acids. Here the CDR3 reads CASGKNEEYNSPLHF. CDR3 sequence (DNA): TGTGCTAGTGGAAAAAACGAGGAATATAATTCACCCCTCCACTTT.

The chain carries TRBV10-2 and TRBJ2-7, with no clear D. The V gene lost 2 bases and the J gene lost 1 base, with 6 bases spanning the gap. Per the germline V gene, CDR1 is WSHSY and CDR2 is SAAADI. This CDR3 has 13 residues. The CDR3 protein is CASSEGRSYEQYF. The CDR3 DNA sequence: TGCGCCAGCAGTGAGGGCAGATCCTACGAGCAGTACTTC.

The chain employs TRBV6-5 and TRBJ2-5, with a possible D match to TRBD1 (5 bases). This CDR3 is built from 14 residues. The ends were cut back, 3 bases at V and 2 bases at J, with 10 bases in the middle. The germline gives CDR1 MNHEY, CDR2 SVGAGI. The DNA of the CDR3 is TGTGCCAGCAGTTATAATCCAGGGCAAGAGACCCAGTACTTC. As protein: CASSYNPGQETQYF.

J is TRBJ1-2 and V is TRBV3-1 (or the pseudogene TRBV3-2); D is ambiguous. Germline CDR1 is LGHDT and CDR2 is YNNKEL (reference sequence). The CDR3 totals 15 residues. Deletions cut 2 bases from V and 6 bases from J, with 16 bases between. The CDR3 sequence: CASSQFPEDPDGYTF. CDR3 sequence (DNA): TGTGCCAGCAGCCAATTCCCAGAGGATCCGGATGGCTACACCTTC.

V usage is TRBV2 and J usage is TRBJ1-1; D remains unclear. From germline, CDR1 is SNHLY and CDR2 FYNNEI. V lost 6 bases and J lost 5, with 22 bases in between. This CDR3 contains 16 residues. CDR3 in DNA: TGTGCCAGCAGCCCATCCGGCCCGGGAATGGGTACTGAAGCTTTCTTT. Residues: CASSPSGPGMGTEAFF.

The CDR3 spells CASSAGQGGRNEQFF. CDR3 nucleotide sequence: TGTGCCAGCAGCGCTGGACAGGGCGGTAGGAATGAGCAGTTCTTC. The chain joins TRBV6-2 or TRBV6-3 to TRBJ2-1; 8 bases fit TRBD1. The CDR3 sequence is 15 residues long. CDR1 is MNHEY and CDR2 is SVGEGT in the germline V gene. V lost 6 bases, J lost 7 bases, and 11 bases stayed unmatched.